What follows is one T cell receptor (beta chain) and its context. The repertoire was sequenced with immunoSEQ multiplex PCR; TCRdb's copy has only in-frame clones and lacks some. The table shows roughly 520,000 clones, with approximately 87% occurring only once. Individuals aged roughly 18 to 95 years were recruited from 24 US areas. Allocation to cohorts depended on clinical history reported by the participants. The V end lost 4 bases, the J end lost 0 bases, and 14 bases lay between the germline ends. The CDR3 spans 16 residues. Looked up from germline, CDR1 is SGHKS and CDR2 is YYEKEE (reference sequence). This specimen comes from a study of blood T cell repertoires in COVID-19. Across the study: Spain, Italy and the United States supplied samples that represented acute and convalescent COVID-19. The analysed material was cDNA or gDNA that came from T cells, B-cell-depleted T cells, or PBMCs.

Material for sequencing was PBMCs or T cells enriched from blood (not recorded which). The receptor's source is a woman between 35 and 50 years old who had recovered from COVID-19. The V gene is TRBV5-5, the J gene TRBJ1-5, with D unclear. The CDR3 loop is CASSDVERGSNQPQHF. CDR3 in DNA: TGTGCCAGCAGCGACGTGGAGCGGGGTAGCAATCAGCCCCAGCATTTT.